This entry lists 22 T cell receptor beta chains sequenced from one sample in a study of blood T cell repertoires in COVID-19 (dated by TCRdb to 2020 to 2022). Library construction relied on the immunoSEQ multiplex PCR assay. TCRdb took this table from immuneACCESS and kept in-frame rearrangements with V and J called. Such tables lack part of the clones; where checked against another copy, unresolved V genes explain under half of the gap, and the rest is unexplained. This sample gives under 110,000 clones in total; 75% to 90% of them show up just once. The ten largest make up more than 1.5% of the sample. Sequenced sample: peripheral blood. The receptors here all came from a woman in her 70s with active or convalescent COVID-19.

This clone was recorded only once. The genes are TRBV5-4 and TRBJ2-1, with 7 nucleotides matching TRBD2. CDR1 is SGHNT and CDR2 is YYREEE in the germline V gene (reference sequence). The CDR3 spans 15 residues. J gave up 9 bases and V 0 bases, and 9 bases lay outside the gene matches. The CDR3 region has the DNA TGTGCCAGCAGCTTGGCCGGACTAGTTTCAGGTGAGCAGTTCTTC. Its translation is CASSLAGLVSGEQFF.

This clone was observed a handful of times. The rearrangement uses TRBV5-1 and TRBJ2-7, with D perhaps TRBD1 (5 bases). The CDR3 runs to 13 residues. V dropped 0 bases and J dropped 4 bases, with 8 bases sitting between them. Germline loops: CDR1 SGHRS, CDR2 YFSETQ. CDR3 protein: CASSLGQIYEQYF. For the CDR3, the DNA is TGCGCCAGCAGCTTGGGACAGATTTACGAGCAGTACTTC.

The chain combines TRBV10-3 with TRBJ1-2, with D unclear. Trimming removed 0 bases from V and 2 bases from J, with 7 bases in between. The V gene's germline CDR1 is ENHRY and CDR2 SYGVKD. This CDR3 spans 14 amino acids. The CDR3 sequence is CAISESAVNYGYTF. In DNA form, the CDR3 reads TGTGCCATCAGTGAGTCTGCGGTGAACTATGGCTACACCTTC.

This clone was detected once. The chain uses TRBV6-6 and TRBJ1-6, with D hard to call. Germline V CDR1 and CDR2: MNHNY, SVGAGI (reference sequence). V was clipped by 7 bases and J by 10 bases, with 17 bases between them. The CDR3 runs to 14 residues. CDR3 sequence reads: CASIRRQSASPLHF. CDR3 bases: TGTGCCAGCATTAGGAGGCAGTCGGCCTCACCCCTCCACTTT.

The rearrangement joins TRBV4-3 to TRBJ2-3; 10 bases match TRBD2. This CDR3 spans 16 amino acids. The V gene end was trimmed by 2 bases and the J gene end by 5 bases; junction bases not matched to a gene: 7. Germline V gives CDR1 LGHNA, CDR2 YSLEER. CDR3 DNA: TGCGCCAGCAGCCAATCCCTAGCGGGGGTGGAAGATACGCAGTATTTT. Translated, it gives CASSQSLAGVEDTQYF.

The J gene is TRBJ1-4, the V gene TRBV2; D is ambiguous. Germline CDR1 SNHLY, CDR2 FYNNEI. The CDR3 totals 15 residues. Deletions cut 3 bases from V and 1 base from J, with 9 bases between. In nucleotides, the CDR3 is TGTGCCAGCAGTGATCCAGGAAAAACTAATGAAAAACTGTTTTTT. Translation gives CASSDPGKTNEKLFF.

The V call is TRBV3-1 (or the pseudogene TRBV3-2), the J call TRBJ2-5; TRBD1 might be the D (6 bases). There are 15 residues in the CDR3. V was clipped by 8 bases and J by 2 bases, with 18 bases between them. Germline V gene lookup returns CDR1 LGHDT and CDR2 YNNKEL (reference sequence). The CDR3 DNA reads TGTGCCAGCGATCCCACCGGGACAACGCAAGAGACCCAGTACTTC. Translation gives CASDPTGTTQETQYF.

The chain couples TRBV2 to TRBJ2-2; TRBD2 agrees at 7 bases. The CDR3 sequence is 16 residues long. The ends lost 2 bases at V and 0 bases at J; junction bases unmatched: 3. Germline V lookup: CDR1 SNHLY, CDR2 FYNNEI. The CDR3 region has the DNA TGTGCCAGCAGTGAATCTAGCGGCCCGAACACCGGGGAGCTGTTTTTT. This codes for CASSESSGPNTGELFF.

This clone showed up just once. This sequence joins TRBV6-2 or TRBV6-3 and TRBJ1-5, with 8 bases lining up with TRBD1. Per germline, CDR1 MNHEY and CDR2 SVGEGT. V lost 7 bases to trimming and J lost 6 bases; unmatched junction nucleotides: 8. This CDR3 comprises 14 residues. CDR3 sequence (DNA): TGTGCCAGCAACCCGACAGGGGCGGGTCAGCCCCAGCATTTT. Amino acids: CASNPTGAGQPQHF.

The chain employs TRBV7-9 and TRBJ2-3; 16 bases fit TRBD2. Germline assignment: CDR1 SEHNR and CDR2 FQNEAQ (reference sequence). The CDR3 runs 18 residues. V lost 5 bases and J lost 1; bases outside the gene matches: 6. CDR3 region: CASSPGLAGGPGTDTQYF. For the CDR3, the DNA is TGTGCCAGCAGCCCGGGACTAGCGGGAGGGCCAGGCACAGATACGCAGTATTTT.

CDR3 loop: CASSTSRLAGRTGELFF. In DNA form, the CDR3 reads TGTGCCAGCAGCACGAGCCGACTAGCGGGTCGCACCGGGGAGCTGTTTTTT. This chain links TRBV5-6 with TRBJ2-2, with 10 bases identical to TRBD2. V gave up 4 bases and J gave up 4 bases; unmatched junction bases: 10. Germline assignment: CDR1 SGHDT and CDR2 YYEEEE. The CDR3 sequence is 17 residues long.

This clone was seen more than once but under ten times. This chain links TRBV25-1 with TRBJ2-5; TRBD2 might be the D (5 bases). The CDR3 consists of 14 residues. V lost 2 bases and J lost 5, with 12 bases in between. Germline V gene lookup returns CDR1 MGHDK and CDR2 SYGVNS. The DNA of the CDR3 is TGTGCCAGCAGTGAAAGAGGGCACGGGGAGACCCAGTACTTC. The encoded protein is CASSERGHGETQYF.

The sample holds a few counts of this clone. The CDR3 coding sequence is TGTGCCAGCAGTTGGGCGGGGCCCCCCAATGAGCAGTTCTTC. Amino acids: CASSWAGPPNEQFF. V and J are TRBV28 and TRBJ2-1; perhaps TRBD2 as D (6 bases). From germline, CDR1 is MDHEN and CDR2 SYDVKM. V lost 4 bases and J 6 bases, leaving 13 bases between the germline ends. The CDR3 spans 14 residues.

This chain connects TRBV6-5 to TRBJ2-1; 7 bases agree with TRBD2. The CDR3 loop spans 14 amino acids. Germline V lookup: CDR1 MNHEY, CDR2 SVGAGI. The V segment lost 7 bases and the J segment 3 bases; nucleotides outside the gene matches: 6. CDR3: CASNPGGGYNEQFF. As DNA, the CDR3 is TGTGCCAGCAACCCGGGAGGAGGCTACAATGAGCAGTTCTTC.

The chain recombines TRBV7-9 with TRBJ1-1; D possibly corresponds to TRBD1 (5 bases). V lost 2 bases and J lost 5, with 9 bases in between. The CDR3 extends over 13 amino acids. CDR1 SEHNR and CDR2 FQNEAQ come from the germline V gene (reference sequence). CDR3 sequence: CASSLQGTTEAFF. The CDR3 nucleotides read TGTGCCAGCAGCTTACAGGGAACGACTGAAGCTTTCTTT. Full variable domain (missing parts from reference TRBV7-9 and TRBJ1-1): DTGVSQNPRHKITKRGQNVTFRCDPISEHNRLYWYRQTLGQGPEFLTYFQNEAQLEKSRLLSDRFSAERPKGSFSTLEIQRTEQGDSAMYLCASSLQGTTEAFFGQGTRLTVV.

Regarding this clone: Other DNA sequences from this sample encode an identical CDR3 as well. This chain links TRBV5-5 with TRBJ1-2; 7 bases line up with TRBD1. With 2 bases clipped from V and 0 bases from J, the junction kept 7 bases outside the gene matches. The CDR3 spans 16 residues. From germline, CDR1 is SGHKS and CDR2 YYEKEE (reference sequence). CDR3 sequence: CASSFRGTVANYGYTF. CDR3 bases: TGTGCCAGCAGCTTCCGTGGGACAGTTGCTAACTATGGCTACACCTTC.

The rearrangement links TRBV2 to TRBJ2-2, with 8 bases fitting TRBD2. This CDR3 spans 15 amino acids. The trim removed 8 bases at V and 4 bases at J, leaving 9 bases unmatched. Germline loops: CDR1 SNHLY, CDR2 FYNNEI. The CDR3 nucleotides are TGTGCCAGCCGGGGTAGCGGGATTGTCACCGGGGAGCTGTTTTTT. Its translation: CASRGSGIVTGELFF.

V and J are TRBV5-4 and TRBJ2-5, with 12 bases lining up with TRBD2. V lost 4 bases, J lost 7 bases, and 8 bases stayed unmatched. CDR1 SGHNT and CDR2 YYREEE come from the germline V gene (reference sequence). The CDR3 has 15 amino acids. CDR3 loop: CASSVTSGRRGTQYF. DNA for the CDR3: TGTGCCAGCAGCGTCACTAGCGGGAGGAGAGGGACCCAGTACTTC.

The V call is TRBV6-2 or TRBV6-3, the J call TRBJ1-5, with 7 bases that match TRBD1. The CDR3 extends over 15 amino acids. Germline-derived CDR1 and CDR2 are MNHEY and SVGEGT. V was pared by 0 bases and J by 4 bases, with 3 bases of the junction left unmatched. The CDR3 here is CASSYSDRANQPQHF. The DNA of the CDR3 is TGTGCCAGCAGTTACTCCGACAGGGCTAATCAGCCCCAGCATTTT.

The CDR3 DNA reads as TGTGCCAGCAGCTCGTTAGCGGGAGGGCGAGGCGAGCAGTACTTC. Its protein is CASSSLAGGRGEQYF. The chain employs TRBV11-2 and TRBJ2-7; 11 bases are a match to TRBD2. The germline gives CDR1 SGHAT, CDR2 FQNNGV. Trimming cost V 4 bases and J 6 bases; bases outside gene matches: 8. The CDR3 totals 15 residues.

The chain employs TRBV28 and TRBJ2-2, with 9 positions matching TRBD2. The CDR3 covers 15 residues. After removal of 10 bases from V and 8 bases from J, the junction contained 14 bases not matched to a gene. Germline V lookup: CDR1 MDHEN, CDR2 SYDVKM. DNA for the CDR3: TGTGCCACCGATCAGCCTGGGCTAGCGGGAGGGGAGCTGTTTTTT. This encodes CATDQPGLAGGELFF.

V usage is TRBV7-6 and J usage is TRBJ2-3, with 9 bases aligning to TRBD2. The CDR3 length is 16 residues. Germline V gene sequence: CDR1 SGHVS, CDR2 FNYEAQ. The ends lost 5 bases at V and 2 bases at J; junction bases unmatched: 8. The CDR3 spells CASSPQLAGNTDTQYF. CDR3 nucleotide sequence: TGTGCCAGCAGCCCCCAGCTAGCGGGGAACACAGATACGCAGTATTTT. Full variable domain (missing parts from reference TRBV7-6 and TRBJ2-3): GAGVSQSPRYKVTKRGQDVALRCDPISGHVSLYWYRQALGQGPEFLTYFNYEAQQDKSGLPNDRFSAERPEGSISTLTIQRTEQRDSAMYRCASSPQLAGNTDTQYFGPGTRLTVL.